Listed here are 5 T cell receptor beta chains from one sample, sequenced in a study of OX40 agonist ivuxolimab in advanced cancers. Profiling relied on immunoSEQ multiplex PCR, and the TCRdb table lists in-frame clones only, not all of them. The table shows about 16,000 clones, with approximately 86% occurring only once. Here the sequenced sample was CD4+ or CD8+ T cells sorted from blood, taken in a trial of the OX40 agonist ivuxolimab. Every receptor here comes from an adult with an advanced solid tumor such as melanoma, head and neck, liver or kidney cancer.

The chain recombines TRBV11-2 with TRBJ2-5, with TRBD1 matching over 8 bases. The CDR3 runs 15 residues. CDR1 and CDR2 (germline): SGHAT, FQNNGV. Trimming took 4 bases from V and 5 from J; bases not matched to a gene: 9. The CDR3 DNA sequence: TGTGCCAGCAGCTACGGGGCAGGGGGCTTGGAGACCCAGTACTTC. As protein: CASSYGAGGLETQYF.

V gene TRBV28 combines with J gene TRBJ1-3; possible D gene TRBD1, 6 bases. Per the germline V gene, CDR1 is MDHEN and CDR2 is SYDVKM. V dropped 7 bases and J dropped 2 bases, with 6 bases sitting between them. The CDR3 loop spans 12 amino acids. The CDR3 DNA sequence: TGTGCCAGCACAGGGGCTGGAAACACCATATATTTT. Its translation: CASTGAGNTIYF.

CDR3 sequence: CASSQPSADGIEQYF. The CDR3 coding sequence is TGTGCCAGCAGTCAGCCTTCCGCGGACGGTATCGAGCAGTACTTC. This chain connects TRBV28 to TRBJ2-7, with D uncertain. This CDR3 comprises 15 residues. Germline-derived CDR1 and CDR2 are MDHEN and SYDVKM. The germline V and J ends were trimmed by 5 bases and 6 bases, with 20 bases remaining between them.

The V and J genes are TRBV25-1 and TRBJ2-2; D possibly corresponds to TRBD1 (5 bases). The CDR3 is 16 amino acids. Per germline, CDR1 MGHDK and CDR2 SYGVNS. V was cut by 2 bases and J by 3 bases, with 13 bases left in between. CDR3 sequence reads: CASSEGRGRDTGELFF. Here the CDR3 DNA reads TGTGCCAGCAGTGAAGGAAGGGGCCGTGACACCGGGGAGCTGTTTTTT.

This chain uses TRBV5-1 with TRBJ2-7; D remains ambiguous. The germline V gene encodes CDR1 SGHRS and CDR2 YFSETQ. The CDR3 contains 13 residues. Trimming removed 5 bases from V and 0 bases from J, with 9 bases in between. The CDR3 region has the DNA TGCGCCAGCAGGATGGCAGACTCCTACGAGCAGTACTTC. Amino acids: CASRMADSYEQYF.